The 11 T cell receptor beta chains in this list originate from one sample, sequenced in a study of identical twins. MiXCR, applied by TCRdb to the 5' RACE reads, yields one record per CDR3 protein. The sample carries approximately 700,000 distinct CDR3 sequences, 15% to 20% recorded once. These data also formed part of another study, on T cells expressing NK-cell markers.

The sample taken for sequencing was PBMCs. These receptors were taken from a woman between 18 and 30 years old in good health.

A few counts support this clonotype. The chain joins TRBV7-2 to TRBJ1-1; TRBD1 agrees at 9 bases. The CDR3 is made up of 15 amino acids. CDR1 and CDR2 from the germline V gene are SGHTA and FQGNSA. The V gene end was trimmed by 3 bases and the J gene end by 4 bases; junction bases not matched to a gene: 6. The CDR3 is CASSFTPGQGTEAFF. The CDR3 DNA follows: TGTGCCAGCAGCTTCACGCCGGGACAGGGCACTGAAGCTTTCTTT.

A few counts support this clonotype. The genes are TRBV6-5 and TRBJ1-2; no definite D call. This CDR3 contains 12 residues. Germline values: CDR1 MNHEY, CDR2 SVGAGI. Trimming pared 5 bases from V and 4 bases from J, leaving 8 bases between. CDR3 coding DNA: TGTGCCAGCAGTAAACGGGGCTATGGCTACACCTTC. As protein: CASSKRGYGYTF.

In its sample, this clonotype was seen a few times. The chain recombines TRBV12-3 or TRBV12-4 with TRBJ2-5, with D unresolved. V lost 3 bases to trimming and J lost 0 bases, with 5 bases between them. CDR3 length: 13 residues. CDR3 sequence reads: CASSFPYQETQYF. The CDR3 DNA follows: TGTGCCAGCAGTTTTCCGTACCAAGAGACCCAGTACTTC.

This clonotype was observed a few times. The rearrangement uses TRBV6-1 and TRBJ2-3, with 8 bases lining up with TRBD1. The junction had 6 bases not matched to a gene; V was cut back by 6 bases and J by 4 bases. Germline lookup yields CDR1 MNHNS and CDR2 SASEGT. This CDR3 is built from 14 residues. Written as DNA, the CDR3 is TGTGCCAGCAGAGACTACAGGGGGGCAGATACGCAGTATTTT. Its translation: CASRDYRGADTQYF.

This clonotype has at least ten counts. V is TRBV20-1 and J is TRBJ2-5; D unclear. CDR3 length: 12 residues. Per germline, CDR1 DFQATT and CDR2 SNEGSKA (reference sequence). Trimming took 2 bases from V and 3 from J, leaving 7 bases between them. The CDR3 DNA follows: TGCAGTGCTAGAACGGCAGAAGAGACCCAGTACTTC. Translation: CSARTAEETQYF.

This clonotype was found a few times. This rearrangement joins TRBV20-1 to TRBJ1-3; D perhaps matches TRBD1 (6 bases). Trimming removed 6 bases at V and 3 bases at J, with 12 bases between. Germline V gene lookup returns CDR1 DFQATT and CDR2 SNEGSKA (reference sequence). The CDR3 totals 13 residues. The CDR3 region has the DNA TGCAGTGCCCGAAGGGGGGTTGGAAACACCATATATTTT. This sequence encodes CSARRGVGNTIYF.

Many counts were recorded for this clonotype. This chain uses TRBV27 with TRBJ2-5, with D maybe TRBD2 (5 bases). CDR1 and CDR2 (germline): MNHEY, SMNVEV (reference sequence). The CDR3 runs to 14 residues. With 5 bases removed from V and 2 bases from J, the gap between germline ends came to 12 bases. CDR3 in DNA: TGTGCCAGCAGTATCTCATGGACTCAAGAGACCCAGTACTTC. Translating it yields CASSISWTQETQYF.

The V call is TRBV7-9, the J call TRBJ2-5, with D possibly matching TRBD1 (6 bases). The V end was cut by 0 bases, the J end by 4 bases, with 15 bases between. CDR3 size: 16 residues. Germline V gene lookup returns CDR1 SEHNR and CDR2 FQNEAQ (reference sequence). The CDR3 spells CASSLAGTTGLETQYF. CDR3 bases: TGTGCCAGCAGCTTAGCGGGGACCACAGGGCTAGAGACCCAGTACTTC. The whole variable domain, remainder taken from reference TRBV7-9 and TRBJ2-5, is DTGVSQNPRHKITKRGQNVTFRCDPISEHNRLYWYRQTLGQGPEFLTYFQNEAQLEKSRLLSDRFSAERPKGSFSTLEIQRTEQGDSAMYLCASSLAGTTGLETQYFGPGTRLLVL.

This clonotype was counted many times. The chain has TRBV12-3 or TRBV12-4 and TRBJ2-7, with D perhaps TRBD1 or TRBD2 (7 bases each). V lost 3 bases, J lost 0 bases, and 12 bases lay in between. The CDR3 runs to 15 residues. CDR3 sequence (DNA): TGTGCCAGCAGTTTGGGAGGGGGCATCTCCTACGAGCAGTACTTC. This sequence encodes CASSLGGGISYEQYF.

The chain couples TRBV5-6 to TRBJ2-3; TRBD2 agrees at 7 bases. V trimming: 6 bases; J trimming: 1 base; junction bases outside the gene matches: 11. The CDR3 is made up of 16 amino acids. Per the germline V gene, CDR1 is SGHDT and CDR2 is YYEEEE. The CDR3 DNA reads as TGTGCCAGCACCCTCAGGCCTAGCGGACGCACAGATACGCAGTATTTT. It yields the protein CASTLRPSGRTDTQYF.

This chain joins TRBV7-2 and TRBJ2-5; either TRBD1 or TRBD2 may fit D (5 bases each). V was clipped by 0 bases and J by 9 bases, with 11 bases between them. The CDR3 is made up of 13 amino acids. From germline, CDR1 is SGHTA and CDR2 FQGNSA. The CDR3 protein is CASSLAGLGAQYF. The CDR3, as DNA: TGTGCCAGCAGCTTAGCGGGGCTGGGGGCCCAGTACTTC. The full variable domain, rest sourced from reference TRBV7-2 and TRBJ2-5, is GAGVSQSPSNKVTEKGKDVELRCDPISGHTALYWYRQSLGQGLEFLIYFQGNSAPDKSGLPSDRFSAERTGGSVSTLTIQRTQQEDSAVYLCASSLAGLGAQYFGPGTRLLVL.